This TCR beta chain comes out of a study of blood T cell repertoires in COVID-19. In the study overall: The study drew acute and convalescent COVID-19 samples from the United States, Italy and Spain. PBMCs, B-cell-depleted T cells, or T cells provided the cDNA or gDNA that made up the material.

In the authors' workflow: Reference gene primer amplification yielded estimated nucleated cell counts. The protocol was immunoSEQ multiplex PCR, while the TCRdb copy is restricted to in-frame clones and leaves out a portion. The D gene and trimming were derived from the DNA, and the V and J assignments and clone size from that table. The table shows tens of thousands of clones, with roughly 72% occurring only once. CDR1 SGHRS and CDR2 YFSETQ come from the germline V gene. The CDR3 has 14 residues. Trimming removed 4 bases from V and 6 bases from J, with 14 bases in between. V is TRBV5-1 and J is TRBJ2-1, with a weak D call TRBD1 (6 bases). The receptor was isolated from a woman aged 45 to 65 with active or convalescent COVID-19. Sequencing input: peripheral blood. The CDR3 reads CASSHGRRGNEQFF. The DNA of the CDR3 is TGCGCCAGCAGCCACGGGCGCAGGGGCAATGAGCAGTTCTTC.